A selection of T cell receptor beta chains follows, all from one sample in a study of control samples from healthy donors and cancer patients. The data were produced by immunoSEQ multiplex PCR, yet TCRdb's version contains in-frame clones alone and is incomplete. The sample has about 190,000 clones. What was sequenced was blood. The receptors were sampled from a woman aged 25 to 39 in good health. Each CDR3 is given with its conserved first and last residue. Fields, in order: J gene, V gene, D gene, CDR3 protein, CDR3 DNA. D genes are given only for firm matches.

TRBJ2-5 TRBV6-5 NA CASSRLQAPETQYF TGTGCCAGCAGTCGACTACAGGCCCCGGAGACCCAGTACTTC
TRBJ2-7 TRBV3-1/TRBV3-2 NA CASSYGLRGSEQYF TGTGCCAGCAGCTATGGGCTTCGGGGGTCCGAGCAGTACTTC
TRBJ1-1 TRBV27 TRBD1 CASSSNYRDRGKRAFF TGTGCCAGCAGTTCCAACTACCGGGACAGGGGGAAGCGAGCTTTCTTT
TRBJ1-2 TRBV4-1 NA CASSPYQGPNYGYTF TGCGCCAGCAGCCCCTACCAGGGGCCTAACTATGGCTACACCTTC
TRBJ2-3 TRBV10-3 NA CAISSIQASPSTDTQYF TGTGCCATCAGTTCAATTCAGGCCTCCCCGAGCACAGATACGCAGTATTTT
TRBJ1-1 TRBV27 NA CASSPGRNTEAFF TGTGCCAGCAGTCCTGGACGAAACACTGAAGCTTTCTTT
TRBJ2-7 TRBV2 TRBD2 CASRRTSGGYEQYF TGTGCCAGCAGAAGGACTAGCGGGGGATACGAGCAGTACTTC
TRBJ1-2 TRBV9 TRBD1 CASSVSTSGTVGYGYTF TGTGCCAGCAGCGTCTCGACTTCCGGGACAGTAGGGTATGGCTACACCTTC
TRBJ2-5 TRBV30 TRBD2 CAWRGLEAKETQYF TGTGCCTGGAGGGGACTAGAGGCGAAAGAGACCCAGTACTTC
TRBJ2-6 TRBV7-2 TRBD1 CASSLATGVTLGANVLTF TGTGCCAGCAGCTTAGCGACAGGGGTTACCCTTGGGGCCAACGTCCTGACTTTC
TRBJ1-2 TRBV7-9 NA CASSYQGVDGYTF TGTGCCAGCAGTTACCAGGGAGTAGACGGCTACACCTTC
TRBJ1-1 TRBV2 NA CATNREGNTEAFF TGTGCCACCAATCGGGAGGGGAACACTGAAGCTTTCTTT
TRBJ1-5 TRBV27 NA CASSFSGPHQPQHF TGTGCCAGCAGTTTCTCCGGGCCCCATCAGCCCCAGCATTTT
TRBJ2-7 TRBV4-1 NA CASSQGPPEGSYEQYF TGCGCCAGCAGCCAAGGGCCTCCCGAGGGCTCCTACGAGCAGTACTTC
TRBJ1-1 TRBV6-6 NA CASSRGVMNTEAFF TGTGCCAGCAGTCGGGGGGTAATGAACACTGAAGCTTTCTTT
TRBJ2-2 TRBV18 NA CASSPTSGLSVSQNTGELFF TGTGCCAGCTCACCCACAAGCGGCCTATCCGTATCACAGAACACCGGGGAGCTGTTTTTT
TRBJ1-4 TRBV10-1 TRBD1 CASRNTTGGANEKLFF TGCGCCAGCAGAAATACTACAGGGGGCGCAAACGAAAAACTGTTTTTT
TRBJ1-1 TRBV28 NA CASRHQGSTEAFF TGTGCCAGCAGACACCAGGGTAGCACTGAAGCTTTCTTT
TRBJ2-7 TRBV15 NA CATSRVEGWEQYF TGTGCCACCAGCAGAGTAGAGGGGTGGGAGCAGTACTTC
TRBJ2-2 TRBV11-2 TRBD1 CASSIRQGITGELFF TGTGCCAGCAGCATCCGACAGGGCATCACCGGGGAGCTGTTTTTT
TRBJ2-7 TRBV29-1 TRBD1 CSVLAEAGDRGSKTTYEQYF TGCAGCGTCCTAGCTGAGGCGGGGGACAGGGGGTCAAAAACTACCTACGAGCAGTACTTC
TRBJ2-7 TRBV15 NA CATSRDVGFYEQYF TGTGCCACCAGCAGAGATGTAGGTTTCTACGAGCAGTACTTC
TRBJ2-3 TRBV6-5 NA CASSSGTTDTQYF TGTGCCAGCAGTTCCGGGACCACAGATACGCAGTATTTT
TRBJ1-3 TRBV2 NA CASAGTSGNTIYF TGTGCCAGCGCAGGGACCTCTGGAAACACCATATATTTT
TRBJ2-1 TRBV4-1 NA CASSQDEAKGYNEQFF TGCGCCAGCAGCCAAGATGAGGCTAAGGGCTACAATGAGCAGTTCTTC
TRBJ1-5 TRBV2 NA CASNWYSNQPQHF TGTGCCAGCAACTGGTATAGCAATCAGCCCCAGCATTTT
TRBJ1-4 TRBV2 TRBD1 CASRPDRGGEKLFF TGTGCCAGCAGACCCGACAGGGGCGGGGAAAAACTGTTTTTT
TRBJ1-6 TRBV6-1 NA CASSEARRGPEAGSPLHF TGTGCCAGCAGTGAAGCGCGTAGGGGCCCAGAGGCAGGGTCACCCCTCCACTTT
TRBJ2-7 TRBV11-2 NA CASTPSYPYEQYF TGTGCCAGCACCCCCTCCTACCCCTACGAGCAGTACTTC
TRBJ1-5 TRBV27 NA CASSIGQFNQPQHF TGTGCCAGCAGTATAGGACAGTTCAATCAGCCCCAGCATTTT
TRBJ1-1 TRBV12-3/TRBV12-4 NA CASSLVYEGGAFF TGTGCCAGCAGTTTAGTTTACGAGGGAGGGGCTTTCTTT
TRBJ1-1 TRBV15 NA CATSRDLGNTEAFF TGTGCCACCAGCAGAGATCTGGGGAACACTGAAGCTTTCTTT
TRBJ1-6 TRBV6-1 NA CASSEALGQIYNSPLHF TGTGCCAGCAGTGAAGCGCTGGGGCAGATCTATAATTCACCCCTCCACTTT
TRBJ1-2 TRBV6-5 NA CASSRTDYGYTF TGTGCCAGCAGTCGGACCGACTATGGCTACACCTTC
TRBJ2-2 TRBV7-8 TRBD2 CASSLIRAGGTGELFF TGTGCCAGCAGCTTAATACGAGCGGGGGGGACCGGGGAGCTGTTTTTT
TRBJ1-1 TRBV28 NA CASSLGGAGKNTEAFF TGTGCCAGCAGTCTTGGGGGGGCAGGGAAGAACACTGAAGCTTTCTTT
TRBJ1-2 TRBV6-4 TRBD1 CASSGQGEGGYTF TGTGCCAGCAGTGGACAGGGAGAAGGCGGCTACACCTTC
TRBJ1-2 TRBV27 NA CASSGAGFLGYTF TGTGCCAGCAGTGGGGCGGGGTTCTTGGGCTACACCTTC
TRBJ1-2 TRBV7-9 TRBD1 CASSHRTGGPIQSYGYTF TGTGCCAGCAGCCATCGGACAGGGGGTCCTATCCAATCCTATGGCTACACCTTC
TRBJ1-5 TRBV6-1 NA CASSEYRGPQPQHF TGTGCCAGCAGTGAATATAGGGGCCCTCAGCCCCAGCATTTT
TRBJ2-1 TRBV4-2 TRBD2 CASSQPGLAGDNEQFF TGTGCCAGCAGCCAGCCGGGACTAGCGGGGGACAATGAGCAGTTCTTC
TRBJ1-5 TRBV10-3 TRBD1 CAISEGTGVNQPQHF TGTGCCATCAGTGAGGGGACAGGAGTCAATCAGCCCCAGCATTTT
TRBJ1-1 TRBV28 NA CASSSVPSTEAFF TGTGCCAGCAGTAGTGTCCCCTCGACTGAAGCTTTCTTT